The 7 T cell receptor beta chains listed next were all sequenced from one sample in a study of cytomegalovirus exposure and HLA in healthy donors. Some clones are missing from TCRdb's copy, which holds only in-frame ones; the method was immunoSEQ multiplex PCR. The sample lists about 200,000 clones, around 90% occurring once. Sequenced: PBMCs. These TCRs come from a woman between 18 and 29 years old in good health and CMV-seropositive.

The CDR3 loop reads CATAPVYGYTF. CDR3 bases: TGTGCCACCGCTCCGGTTTATGGCTACACCTTC. The chain combines TRBV28 with TRBJ1-2, with D hard to call. This CDR3 comprises 11 residues. Trimming cost V 10 bases and J 5 bases, with 11 bases left between them. CDR1 is MDHEN, CDR2 SYDVKM, per germline.

For this clone: This sample includes further DNA sequences coding for the same CDR3. The genes are TRBV7-9 and TRBJ2-7; D is unresolved. The CDR3 is 12 residues long. The germline V and J ends were trimmed by 5 bases and 4 bases, with 9 bases remaining between them. CDR1 and CDR2 (germline): SEHNR, FQNEAQ (reference sequence). The CDR3 protein is CASSPGSYEQYF. As DNA, the CDR3 is TGTGCCAGCAGCCCCGGGTCGTACGAGCAGTACTTC.

V is TRBV11-3 and J is TRBJ2-1; D is perhaps TRBD2 (5 bases). This CDR3 is 14 amino acids long. V was trimmed by 1 base and J by 6 bases, leaving 10 bases between them. Germline assignment: CDR1 SGHNT and CDR2 YENEEA. CDR3 amino acids: CASSLGSGVNEQFF. The DNA of the CDR3 is TGTGCCAGCAGCTTAGGGTCCGGGGTCAATGAGCAGTTCTTC. Full variable domain (remainder filled in from reference TRBV11-3 and TRBJ2-1): EAGVVQSPRYKIIEKKQPVAFWCNPISGHNTLYWYLQNLGQGPELLIRYENEEAVDDSQLPKDRFSAERLKGVDSTLKIQPAELGDSAVYLCASSLGSGVNEQFFGPGTRLTVL.

This chain connects TRBV19 to TRBJ2-7; TRBD2 is a possible D gene (5 bases). The V end lost 0 bases, the J end lost 2 bases, and 8 bases lay between the germline ends. The CDR3 loop spans 14 amino acids. Germline CDR1 is LNHDA and CDR2 is SQIVND (reference sequence). CDR3 nucleotides: TGTGCCAGTAGTATAGACGGGGTGACCTACGAGCAGTACTTC. Translation: CASSIDGVTYEQYF.

The chain employs TRBV28 and TRBJ2-5; D is uncertain. The CDR3 spans 13 residues. V gave up 4 bases and J gave up 1 base, with 7 bases separating them. CDR1 is MDHEN, CDR2 SYDVKM, per germline. The CDR3 protein is CASSSPVQETQYF. The CDR3 DNA reads TGTGCCAGCAGTTCTCCAGTCCAAGAGACCCAGTACTTC.

This clone was detected a few times. This sequence joins TRBV28 and TRBJ2-2, with 9 bases matching TRBD1. This CDR3 comprises 17 residues. Germline V gene data show CDR1 as MDHEN and CDR2 as SYDVKM. The V segment lost 4 bases and the J segment 0 bases; nucleotides outside the gene matches: 6. The CDR3 DNA sequence: TGTGCCAGCAGTTCTACAGGGGGCCGTACGAACACCGGGGAGCTGTTTTTT. It encodes CASSSTGGRTNTGELFF.

J is TRBJ2-5 and V is TRBV5-1; 7 bases map to TRBD2. CDR1 and CDR2 from the germline V gene are SGHRS and YFSETQ. The CDR3 has 16 amino acids. The ends lost 3 bases at V and 0 bases at J; junction bases unmatched: 8. The CDR3 here is CASSYWGGGNQETQYF. The CDR3 nucleotides read TGCGCCAGCAGCTACTGGGGGGGAGGGAACCAAGAGACCCAGTACTTC.